What follows are 10 T cell receptor beta chains derived from one specimen sequenced in a study of blood T cell repertoires in COVID-19 (dated by TCRdb to the early 2020s). Receptors were amplified or captured by the immunoSEQ multiplex PCR assay. TCRdb limited this immuneACCESS table to in-frame rearrangements with V and J called. A share of clones is missing; checked studies link under half to unresolved V genes, and the rest is unexplained. In this sample the table shows approximately 220,000 clones, 86% of which occur a single time. About 4% of the sample goes to the ten largest clones. Sequencing used PBMCs or T cells enriched from blood (not recorded which). These receptors came from a woman aged 30 to 39 who had been exposed to COVID-19.

This rearrangement joins TRBV3-1 (or the pseudogene TRBV3-2) to TRBJ2-3, with a weak D call TRBD2 (6 bases). Per the germline V gene, CDR1 is LGHDT and CDR2 is YNNKEL (reference sequence). The CDR3 is 16 amino acids. Trimming left V 4 bases short and J 0 bases short, with 14 bases between. CDR3 sequence: CASSPYSGTSTDTQYF. In DNA, the CDR3 is TGTGCCAGCAGCCCCTATAGCGGCACTAGCACAGATACGCAGTATTTT.

The chain combines TRBV19 with TRBJ2-3, with D possibly being TRBD2 (6 bases). Germline CDR1 is LNHDA and CDR2 is SQIVND (reference sequence). The CDR3 consists of 15 residues. V lost 6 bases and J lost 4, with 17 bases in between. This chain's CDR3 is CASSMNGGSPDTQYF. DNA of the CDR3: TGTGCCAGTAGCATGAACGGGGGTAGCCCAGATACGCAGTATTTT.

In nucleotides, the CDR3 is TGTGCCAGCAGCAACGACAGCTTCAATCAGCCCCAGCATTTT. Translated: CASSNDSFNQPQHF. The rearrangement links TRBV6-2 or TRBV6-3 to TRBJ1-5; D might be TRBD1 (5 bases). Trimming pared 6 bases from V and 3 bases from J, leaving 12 bases between. This CDR3 is built from 14 residues. Germline CDR1 MNHEY, CDR2 SVGEGT.

This chain joins TRBV19 and TRBJ1-1; D possibly corresponds to TRBD1 (5 bases). The CDR3 has 12 amino acids. Germline-derived CDR1 and CDR2 are LNHDA and SQIVND (reference sequence). V lost 8 bases and J 5 bases, leaving 12 bases between the germline ends. CDR3: CASYGGGTEAFF. In nucleotides, the CDR3 is TGTGCCAGTTATGGGGGAGGTACTGAAGCTTTCTTT.

The chain carries TRBV7-2 and TRBJ1-5, with D possibly being TRBD1 (5 bases). The V end was cut by 2 bases, the J end by 4 bases, with 6 bases between. The CDR3 is 13 residues long. Germline lookup yields CDR1 SGHTA and CDR2 FQGNSA. CDR3 amino acids: CASSLWTNQPQHF. CDR3 nucleotides: TGTGCCAGCAGCTTATGGACAAATCAGCCCCAGCATTTT.

The CDR3 protein is CAWTWTGGEYEQYF. CDR3 bases: TGTGCCTGGACCTGGACAGGGGGCGAATACGAGCAGTACTTC. The rearrangement links TRBV30 to TRBJ2-7, with 11 positions matching TRBD1. Germline CDR1 and CDR2: GTSNPN and SVGIG (reference sequence). The CDR3 has 14 residues. The V segment lost 4 bases and the J segment 4 bases; nucleotides outside the gene matches: 6.

V and J are TRBV5-1 and TRBJ2-2, with D possibly matching TRBD2 (5 bases). Trimming removed 0 bases at V and 6 bases at J, with 12 bases between. CDR1 and CDR2 (germline): SGHRS, YFSETQ. CDR3 length: 15 residues. In nucleotides, the CDR3 is TGCGCCAGCAGCTTGGGGTCTAGCCGAGCCGGGGAGCTGTTTTTT. As protein: CASSLGSSRAGELFF.

The V gene is TRBV5-1, the J gene TRBJ1-6, with D possibly matching TRBD1 (5 bases). Trimming removed 4 bases at V and 4 bases at J, with 9 bases between. Germline V lookup: CDR1 SGHRS, CDR2 YFSETQ. The CDR3 is 14 amino acids. The chain's CDR3 is CASSTTEYNSPLHF. CDR3 DNA sequence: TGCGCCAGCAGCACGACAGAGTATAATTCACCCCTCCACTTT.

The chain combines TRBV19 with TRBJ1-6; TRBD1 matches at 9 bases. The germline V gene encodes CDR1 LNHDA and CDR2 SQIVND (reference sequence). The CDR3 spans 15 residues. The ends lost 4 bases at V and 10 bases at J; junction bases unmatched: 8. CDR3 sequence: CASSKPGQGGSPLHF. The CDR3 DNA reads as TGTGCCAGTAGTAAACCGGGACAGGGTGGCTCACCCCTCCACTTT.

V is TRBV2 and J is TRBJ1-1, with TRBD1 as a possible D gene (5 bases). CDR3 length: 14 amino acids. V was shortened by 1 base and J by 4 bases, with 10 bases between the two germline ends. Germline lookup yields CDR1 SNHLY and CDR2 FYNNEI. CDR3 nucleotide sequence: TGTGCCAGCAGTGAAGGGGGCGACGGCACTGAAGCTTTCTTT. The encoded protein is CASSEGGDGTEAFF.